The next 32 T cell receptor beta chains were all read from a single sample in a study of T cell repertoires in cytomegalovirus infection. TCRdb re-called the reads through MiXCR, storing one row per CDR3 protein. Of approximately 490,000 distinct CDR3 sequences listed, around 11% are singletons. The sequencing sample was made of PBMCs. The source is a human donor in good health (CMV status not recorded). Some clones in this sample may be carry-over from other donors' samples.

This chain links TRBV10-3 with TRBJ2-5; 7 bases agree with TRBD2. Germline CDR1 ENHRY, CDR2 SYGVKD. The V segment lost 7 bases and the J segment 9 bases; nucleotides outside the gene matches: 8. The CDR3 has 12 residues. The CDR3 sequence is CAINSGREAQYF. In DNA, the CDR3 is TGTGCCATCAATTCAGGGAGGGAGGCCCAGTACTTC.

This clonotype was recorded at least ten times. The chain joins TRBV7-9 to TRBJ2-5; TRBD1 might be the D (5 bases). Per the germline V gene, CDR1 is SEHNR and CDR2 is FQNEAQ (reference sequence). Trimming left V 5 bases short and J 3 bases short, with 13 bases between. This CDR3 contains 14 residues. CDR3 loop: CASSLQTAKETQYF. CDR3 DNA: TGTGCCAGCAGCCTCCAGACAGCTAAAGAGACCCAGTACTTC.

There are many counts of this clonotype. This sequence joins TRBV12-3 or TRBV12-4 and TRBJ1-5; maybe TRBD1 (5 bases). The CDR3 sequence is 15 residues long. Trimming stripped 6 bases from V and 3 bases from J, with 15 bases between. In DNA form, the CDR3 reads TGTGCCAGCAGCCCTACGGGGCAGTCCAATCAGCCCCAGCATTTT. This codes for CASSPTGQSNQPQHF.

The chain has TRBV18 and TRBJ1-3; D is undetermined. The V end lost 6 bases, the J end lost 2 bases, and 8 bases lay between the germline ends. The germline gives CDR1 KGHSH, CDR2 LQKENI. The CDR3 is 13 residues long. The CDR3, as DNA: TGTGCCAGCTCGGACGGAACTGGAAACACCATATATTTT. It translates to CASSDGTGNTIYF.

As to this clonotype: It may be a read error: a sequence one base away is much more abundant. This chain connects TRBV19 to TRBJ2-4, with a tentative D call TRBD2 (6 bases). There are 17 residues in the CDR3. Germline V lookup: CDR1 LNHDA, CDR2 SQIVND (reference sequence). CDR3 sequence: CASSIPQRDLAKNIQHF. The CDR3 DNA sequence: TGTGCCAGTAGTATACCTCAGAGGGACTTAGCCAAAAACATTCAGCACTTC.

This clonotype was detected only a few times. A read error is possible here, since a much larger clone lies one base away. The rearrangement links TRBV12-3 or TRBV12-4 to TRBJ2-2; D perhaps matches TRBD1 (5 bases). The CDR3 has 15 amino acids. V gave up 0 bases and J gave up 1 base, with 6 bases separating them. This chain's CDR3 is CASSLAQGNTGELFF. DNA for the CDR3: TGTGCCAGCAGTTTAGCGCAGGGGAACACCGGGGAGCTGTTTTTT.

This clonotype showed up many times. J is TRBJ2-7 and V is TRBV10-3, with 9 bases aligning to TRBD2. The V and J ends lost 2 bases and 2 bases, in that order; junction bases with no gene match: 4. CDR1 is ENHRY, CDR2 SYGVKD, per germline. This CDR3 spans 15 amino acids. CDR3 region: CAISEQLAGTYEQYF. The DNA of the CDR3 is TGTGCCATCAGTGAGCAACTAGCGGGTACCTACGAGCAGTACTTC.

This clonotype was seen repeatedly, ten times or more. This chain's CDR3 is CASSAPGTSTDTQYF. The CDR3 coding sequence is TGTGCCAGCAGCGCACCGGGGACAAGCACAGATACGCAGTATTTT. The rearrangement links TRBV5-5 to TRBJ2-3, with a weak D call TRBD1 (6 bases). Germline V gene sequence: CDR1 SGHKS, CDR2 YYEKEE (reference sequence). The CDR3 runs 15 residues. Trimming shortened V by 4 bases and J by 0 bases, and 12 bases separated the two germline ends.

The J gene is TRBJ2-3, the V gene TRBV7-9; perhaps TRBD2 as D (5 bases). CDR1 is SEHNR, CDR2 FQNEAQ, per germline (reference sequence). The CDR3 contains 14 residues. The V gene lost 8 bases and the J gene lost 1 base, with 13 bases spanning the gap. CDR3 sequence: CASVRGFGTDTQYF. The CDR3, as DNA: TGTGCCAGCGTCCGCGGGTTTGGCACAGATACGCAGTATTTT.

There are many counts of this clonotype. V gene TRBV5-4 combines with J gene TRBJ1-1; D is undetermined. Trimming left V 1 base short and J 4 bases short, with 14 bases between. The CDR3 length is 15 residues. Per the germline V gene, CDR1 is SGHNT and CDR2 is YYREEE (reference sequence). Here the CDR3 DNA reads TGTGCCAGCAGCTTGAACCGTGGTGGCGGCACTGAAGCTTTCTTT. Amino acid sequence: CASSLNRGGGTEAFF.

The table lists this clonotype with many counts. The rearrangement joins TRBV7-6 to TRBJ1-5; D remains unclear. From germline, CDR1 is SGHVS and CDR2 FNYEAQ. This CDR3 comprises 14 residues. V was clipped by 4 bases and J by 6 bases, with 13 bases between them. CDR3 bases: TGTGCCAGCAGCTCACAAGACGGTCCTCAGCCCCAGCATTTT. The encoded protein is CASSSQDGPQPQHF.

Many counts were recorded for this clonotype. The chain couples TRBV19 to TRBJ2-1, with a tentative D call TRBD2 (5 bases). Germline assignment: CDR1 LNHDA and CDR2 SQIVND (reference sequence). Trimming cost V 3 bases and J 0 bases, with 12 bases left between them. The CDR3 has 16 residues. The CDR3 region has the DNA TGTGCCAGTAGTATCCCACTAGGAAGCTCCTACAATGAGCAGTTCTTC. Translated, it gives CASSIPLGSSYNEQFF.

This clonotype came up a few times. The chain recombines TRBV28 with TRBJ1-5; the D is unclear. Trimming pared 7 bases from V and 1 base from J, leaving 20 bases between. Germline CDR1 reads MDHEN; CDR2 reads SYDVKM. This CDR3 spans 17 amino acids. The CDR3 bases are TGTGCCAGCAAGCCTCACCATGGGTCCTGGAGCAATCAGCCCCAGCATTTT. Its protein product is CASKPHHGSWSNQPQHF.

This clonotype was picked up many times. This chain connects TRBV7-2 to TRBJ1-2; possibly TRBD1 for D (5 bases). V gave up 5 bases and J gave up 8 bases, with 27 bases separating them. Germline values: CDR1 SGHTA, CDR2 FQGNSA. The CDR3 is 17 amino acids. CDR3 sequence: CASSHTYTGRRVGGYTF. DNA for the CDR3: TGTGCCAGCAGCCATACCTACACGGGACGCCGGGTGGGAGGCTACACCTTC. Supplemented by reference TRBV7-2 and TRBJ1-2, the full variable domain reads GAGVSQSPSNKVTEKGKDVELRCDPISGHTALYWYRQSLGQGLEFLIYFQGNSAPDKSGLPSDRFSAERTGGSVSTLTIQRTQQEDSAVYLCASSHTYTGRRVGGYTFGSGTRLTVV.

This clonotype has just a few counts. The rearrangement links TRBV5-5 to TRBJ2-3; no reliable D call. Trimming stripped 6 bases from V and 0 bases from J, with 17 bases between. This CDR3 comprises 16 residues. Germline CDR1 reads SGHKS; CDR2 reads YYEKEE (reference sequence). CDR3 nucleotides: TGTGCCAGCACCACCTTATCGGGTTCTAGCACAGATACGCAGTATTTT. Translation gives CASTTLSGSSTDTQYF.

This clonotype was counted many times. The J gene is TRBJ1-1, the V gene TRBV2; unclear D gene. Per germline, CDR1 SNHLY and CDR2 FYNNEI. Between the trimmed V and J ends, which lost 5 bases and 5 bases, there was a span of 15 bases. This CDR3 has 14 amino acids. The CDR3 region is CASSPGTRGTEAFF. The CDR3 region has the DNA TGTGCCAGCAGTCCTGGAACCCGCGGAACTGAAGCTTTCTTT.

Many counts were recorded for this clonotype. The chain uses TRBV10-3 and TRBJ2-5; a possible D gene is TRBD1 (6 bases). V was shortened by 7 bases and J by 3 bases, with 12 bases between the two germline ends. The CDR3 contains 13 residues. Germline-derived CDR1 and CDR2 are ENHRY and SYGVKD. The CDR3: CAIKSGAEETQYF. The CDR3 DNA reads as TGTGCCATCAAGTCAGGGGCGGAAGAGACCCAGTACTTC.

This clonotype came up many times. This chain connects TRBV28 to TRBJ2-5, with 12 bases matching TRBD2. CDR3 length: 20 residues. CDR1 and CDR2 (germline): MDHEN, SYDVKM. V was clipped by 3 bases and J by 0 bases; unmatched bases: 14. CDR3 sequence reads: CASSFNPQLAGGGYQETQYF. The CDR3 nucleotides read TGTGCCAGCAGTTTTAATCCACAGCTAGCGGGAGGGGGGTACCAAGAGACCCAGTACTTC.

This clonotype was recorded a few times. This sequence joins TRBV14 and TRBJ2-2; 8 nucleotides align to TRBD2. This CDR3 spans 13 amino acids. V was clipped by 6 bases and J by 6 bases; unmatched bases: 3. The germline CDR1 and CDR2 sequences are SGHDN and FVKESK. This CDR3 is CASSPTSAGELFF. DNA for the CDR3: TGTGCCAGCAGTCCGACTAGCGCCGGGGAGCTGTTTTTT.

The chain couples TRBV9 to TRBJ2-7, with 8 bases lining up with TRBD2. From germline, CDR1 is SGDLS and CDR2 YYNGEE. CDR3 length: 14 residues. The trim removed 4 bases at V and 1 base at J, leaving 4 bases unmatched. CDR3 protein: CASSKGLGSYEQYF. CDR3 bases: TGTGCCAGCAGCAAGGGACTAGGTTCCTACGAGCAGTACTTC.

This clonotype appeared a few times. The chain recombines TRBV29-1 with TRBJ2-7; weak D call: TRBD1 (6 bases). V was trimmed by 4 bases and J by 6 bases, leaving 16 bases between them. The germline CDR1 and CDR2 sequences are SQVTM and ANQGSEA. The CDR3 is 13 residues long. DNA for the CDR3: TGCAGCGTTGGGGGGCGACAGTCTGGCGAGCAGTACTTC. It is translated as CSVGGRQSGEQYF.

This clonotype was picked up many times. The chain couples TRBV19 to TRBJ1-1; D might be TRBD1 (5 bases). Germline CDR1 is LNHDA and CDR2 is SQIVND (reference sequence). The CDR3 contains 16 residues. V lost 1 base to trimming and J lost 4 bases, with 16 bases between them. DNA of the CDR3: TGTGCCAGTAGTATAGTCCCCGGGGCCGGATTCACTGAAGCTTTCTTT. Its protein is CASSIVPGAGFTEAFF. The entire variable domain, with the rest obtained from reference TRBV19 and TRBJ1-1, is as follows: DGGITQSPKYLFRKEGQNVTLSCEQNLNHDAMYWYRQDPGQGLRLIYYSQIVNDFQKGDIAEGYSVSREKKESFPLTVTSAQKNPTAFYLCASSIVPGAGFTEAFFGQGTRLTVV.

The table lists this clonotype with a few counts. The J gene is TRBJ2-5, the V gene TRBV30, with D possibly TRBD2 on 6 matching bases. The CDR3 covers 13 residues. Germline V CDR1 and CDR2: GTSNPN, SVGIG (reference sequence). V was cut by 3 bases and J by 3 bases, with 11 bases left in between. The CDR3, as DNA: TGTGCCTGGAGCCGCGGGATTGAAGAGACCCAGTACTTC. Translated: CAWSRGIEETQYF.

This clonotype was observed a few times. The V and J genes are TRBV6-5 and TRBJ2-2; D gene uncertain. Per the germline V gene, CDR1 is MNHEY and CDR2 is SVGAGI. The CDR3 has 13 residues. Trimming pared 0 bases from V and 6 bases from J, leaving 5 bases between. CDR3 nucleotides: TGTGCCAGCAGTTACTCGTTAGCCGGGGAGCTGTTTTTT. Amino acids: CASSYSLAGELFF.

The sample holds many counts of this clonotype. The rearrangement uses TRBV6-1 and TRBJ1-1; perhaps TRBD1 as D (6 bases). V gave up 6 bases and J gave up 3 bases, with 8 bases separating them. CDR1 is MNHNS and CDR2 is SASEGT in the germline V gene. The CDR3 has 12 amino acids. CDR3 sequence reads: CASREGDTEAFF. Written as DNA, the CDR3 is TGTGCCAGCAGAGAGGGGGACACTGAAGCTTTCTTT.

For the CDR3, the DNA is TGCAGTGCTATTTCCCCGGGACAGAGGAACACTGAAGCTTTCTTT. Translating gives CSAISPGQRNTEAFF. This chain links TRBV20-1 with TRBJ1-1; 7 nucleotides agree with TRBD1. The trim removed 4 bases at V and 1 base at J, leaving 9 bases unmatched. Germline CDR1 is DFQATT and CDR2 is SNEGSKA (reference sequence). This CDR3 is 15 amino acids long.

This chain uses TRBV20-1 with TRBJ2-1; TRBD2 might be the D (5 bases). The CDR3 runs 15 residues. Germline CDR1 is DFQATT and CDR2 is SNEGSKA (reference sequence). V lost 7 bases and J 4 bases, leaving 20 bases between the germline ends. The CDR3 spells CSVLDPRRSYNEQFF. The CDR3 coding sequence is TGCAGTGTTCTTGACCCCAGGAGGAGTTACAATGAGCAGTTCTTC.

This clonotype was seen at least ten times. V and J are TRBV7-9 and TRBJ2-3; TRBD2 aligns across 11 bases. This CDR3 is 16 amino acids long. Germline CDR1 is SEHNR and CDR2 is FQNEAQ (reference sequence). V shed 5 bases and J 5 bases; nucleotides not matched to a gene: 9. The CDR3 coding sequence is TGTGCCAGCAGCCCGGGACTAGCGGCCTCAGGAGATACGCAGTATTTT. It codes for CASSPGLAASGDTQYF.

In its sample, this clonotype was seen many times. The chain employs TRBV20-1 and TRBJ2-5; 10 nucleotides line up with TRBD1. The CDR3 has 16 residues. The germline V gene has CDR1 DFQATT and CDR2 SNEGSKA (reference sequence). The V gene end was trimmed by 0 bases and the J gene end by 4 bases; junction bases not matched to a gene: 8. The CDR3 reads CSARDFRDRGGETQYF. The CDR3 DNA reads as TGCAGTGCTAGAGATTTTCGGGACAGGGGAGGAGAGACCCAGTACTTC.

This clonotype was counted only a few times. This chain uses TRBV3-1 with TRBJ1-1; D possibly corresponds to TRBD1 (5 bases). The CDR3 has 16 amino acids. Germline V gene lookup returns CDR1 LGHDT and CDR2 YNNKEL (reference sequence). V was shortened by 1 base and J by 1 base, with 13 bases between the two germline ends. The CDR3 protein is CASSQGGGSWNTEAFF. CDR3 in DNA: TGTGCCAGCAGCCAAGGTGGGGGGTCCTGGAACACTGAAGCTTTCTTT.

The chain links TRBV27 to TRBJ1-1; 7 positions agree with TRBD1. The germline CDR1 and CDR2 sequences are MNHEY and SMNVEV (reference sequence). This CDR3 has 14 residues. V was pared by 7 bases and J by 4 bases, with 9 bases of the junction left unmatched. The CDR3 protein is CASTRDRVSTEAFF. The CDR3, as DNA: TGTGCCAGCACAAGAGACAGGGTGAGCACTGAAGCTTTCTTT.

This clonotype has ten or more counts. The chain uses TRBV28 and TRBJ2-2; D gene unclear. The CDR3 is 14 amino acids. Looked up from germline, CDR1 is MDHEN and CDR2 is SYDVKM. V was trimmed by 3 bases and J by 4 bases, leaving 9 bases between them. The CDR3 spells CASSFGESTGELFF. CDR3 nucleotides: TGTGCCAGCAGTTTCGGCGAGAGCACCGGGGAGCTGTTTTTT. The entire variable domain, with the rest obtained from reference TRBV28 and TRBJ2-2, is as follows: DVKVTQSSRYLVKRTGEKVFLECVQDMDHENMFWYRQDPGLGLRLIYFSYDVKMKEKGDIPEGYSVSREKKERFSLILESASTNQTSMYLCASSFGESTGELFFGEGSRLTVL.